Listed below are T cell receptor beta chains from one sample, sequenced in a study of T cell responses to AZD1222 COVID-19 vaccine. The method was immunoSEQ multiplex PCR; TCRdb's version includes in-frame clones alone and lacks a portion of them. Here the sample spans 82,000 or so clones, 90% being singletons. The sample here was peripheral blood, taken on day 0 of AZD1222 vaccination. Every receptor here comes from an adult in good health. The CDR3 runs from the conserved cysteine through the conserved F or W. Each record gives: V gene, J gene, CDR3 protein.

TRBV6-5	TRBJ2-1	CASSDSGRNEQFF
TRBV7-3	TRBJ2-2	CASSLTEAGELFF
TRBV7-2	TRBJ1-3	CASSPSPSSGNTIYF
TRBV24-1	TRBJ1-4	CATSEPQGTGGEKLFF
TRBV2	TRBJ1-5	CASSGHRGNQPQHF
TRBV5-1	TRBJ1-2	CASSQGQGTGGYTF
TRBV3-1/TRBV3-2	TRBJ1-1	CASSQEDRGAFF
TRBV6-4	TRBJ2-1	CASSDGDSNEQFF
TRBV19	TRBJ2-1	CASKFERGGRNEQFF
TRBV12-3/TRBV12-4	TRBJ1-2	CASSLAQSYGYTF
TRBV7-9	TRBJ1-1	CASSLAGTGGSGDTEAFF
TRBV27	TRBJ1-4	CASRGQGVGEKLFF
TRBV7-9	TRBJ2-7	CASSLTGTSYYEQYF
TRBV5-4	TRBJ2-7	CASSFAGTYEQYF
TRBV18	TRBJ2-2	CASSPRDRAGTGELFF
TRBV20-1	TRBJ2-1	CSADAGNEQFF
TRBV5-1	TRBJ1-4	CASTPGTGQEKLFF
TRBV27	TRBJ1-3	CASSLEMWARGNTIYF
TRBV24-1	TRBJ1-5	CATSGNSVSNQPQHF
TRBV7-2	TRBJ2-2	CASSSRAGGPGELFF
TRBV28	TRBJ2-7	CASGRGLGEQYF
TRBV2	TRBJ2-3	CASTAETTNFGEQYF
TRBV2	TRBJ1-5	CASRAPKGISNQPQHF
TRBV5-1	TRBJ2-2	CASSLERANTGELFF
TRBV5-1	TRBJ2-1	CASSLPPGVSYNEQFF
TRBV5-1	TRBJ2-7	CASSLLGTVNYEQYF
TRBV6-2/TRBV6-3	TRBJ2-5	CASSYAGARQETQYF
TRBV11-3	TRBJ2-1	CASSLATSHEQFF
TRBV12-3/TRBV12-4	TRBJ2-5	CASADLARETQYF
TRBV19	TRBJ1-6	CASSIRGGTGSSPLHF
TRBV19	TRBJ1-5	CASSIGQTYSNQPQHF
TRBV29-1	TRBJ1-2	CSVGRTGGADGYTF
TRBV4-1	TRBJ1-1	CASSQDRGSLSQGRTEAFF
TRBV3-1/TRBV3-2	TRBJ2-1	CASSQGSLASYNEQFF
TRBV19	TRBJ2-3	CASRGGGTDTQYF
TRBV3-1/TRBV3-2	TRBJ1-4	CASSRHSTEVEKLFF
TRBV7-3	TRBJ2-1	CASSPSGGAYYNEQFF
TRBV6-5	TRBJ1-1	CASRRTGGLYTEAFF
TRBV29-1	TRBJ1-1	CSVWTGTEAFF
TRBV7-8	TRBJ2-2	CASSFGNTGELFF
TRBV2	TRBJ1-5	CASSDGDRGNQPQHF
TRBV28	TRBJ1-1	CASSSTTGGTFEAFF
TRBV20-1	TRBJ1-1	CSAKVNTEAFF
TRBV18	TRBJ2-1	CASSPPGVGQQFF
TRBV15	TRBJ1-5	CATSREISNQPQHF
TRBV7-9	TRBJ2-7	CASSLEKGEQYF
TRBV9	TRBJ2-3	CASSVVVRGTDTQYF
TRBV2	TRBJ2-2	CASSEGTRDTGELFF
TRBV19	TRBJ1-4	CATADRSGETGEKLFF
TRBV5-1	TRBJ2-5	CASSSETGVTTQYF
TRBV3-1/TRBV3-2	TRBJ2-1	CASRQLKRAGGNEQFF
TRBV6-5	TRBJ1-2	CASRAGTGFYGYTF
TRBV28	TRBJ1-5	CASSGLKRPQHF
TRBV3-1/TRBV3-2	TRBJ1-2	CASSQAGRTNYGYTF
TRBV19	TRBJ1-1	CASTVTGLNTEAFF
TRBV30	TRBJ1-5	CAWSVSGGTGQPQHF
TRBV6-5	TRBJ2-2	CASRSSNTGELFF
TRBV7-3	TRBJ2-5	CASSSAGGPFETQYF
TRBV11-3	TRBJ1-1	CASSTSTGTGITEAFF